These T cell receptor beta chains were read from a single sample in a study of blood T cell repertoires in COVID-19. Some clones are missing from TCRdb's copy, which holds only in-frame ones; the method was immunoSEQ multiplex PCR. The repertoire consists of hundreds of thousands of clones, with about nine tenths occurring once and the leading ten covering roughly 1.7%. The sequenced sample was PBMCs or T cells enriched from blood (not recorded which). The receptors originated from a man aged 40-49 years who had recovered from COVID-19. The CDR3 runs from the conserved cysteine through the conserved F or W. The D gene is left open where the match is weak. Only some rows state a clone size, as once, few, many or a class for expanded clones.

j_gene	v_gene	abundance	d_gene	CDR3nt	CDR3aa
TRBJ2-3	TRBV5-1	NA	TRBD2	TGCGCCAGCAGCTTCGGACTAGCGGGGGGGCGAGATACGCAGTATTTT	CASSFGLAGGRDTQYF
TRBJ1-1	TRBV29-1	NA	TRBD1	TGCAGCGTTGAAGAGGGACAGGAAGGGTTAGCTTTCTTT	CSVEEGQEGLAFF
TRBJ2-7	TRBV10-3	NA	TRBD2	TGTGCCATCAGTGAGTCTGGGACTAGCGGAACCTACGAGCAGTACTTC	CAISESGTSGTYEQYF
TRBJ2-1	TRBV24-1	NA	TRBD2	TGTGCCACCAGTGGACCGGGACTAGCGGGAGGGAACTCCTACAATGAGCAGTTCTTC	CATSGPGLAGGNSYNEQFF
TRBJ1-6	TRBV9	NA	TRBD1	TGTGCCAGCAGCGACAGGACAGGGGCCTCACCCCTCCACTTT	CASSDRTGASPLHF
TRBJ1-1	TRBV9	NA	TRBD1	TGTGCCAGCAGCCCTCACAACGGACAGGGGAACACTGAAGCTTTCTTT	CASSPHNGQGNTEAFF
TRBJ1-2	TRBV5-1	NA	TRBD1	TGCGCCAGCAGCTTGGAGGGACAGGGAATTGGGGGCTACACCTTC	CASSLEGQGIGGYTF
TRBJ1-3	TRBV19	NA	TRBD1	TGTGCCAGTAGGATGGACAGGGCGATCTCTGGAAACACCATATATTTT	CASRMDRAISGNTIYF
TRBJ1-1	TRBV30	NA	NA	TGTGCCTGGTCACGGAGGTATGGCACTGAAGCTTTCTTT	CAWSRRYGTEAFF
TRBJ1-2	TRBV7-9	NA	NA	TGTGCCAGCAGCCCAGAGGGACAAGGATTGTATGGCTACACCTTC	CASSPEGQGLYGYTF
TRBJ1-1	TRBV10-2	NA	NA	TGCGCCAGCAGTGTGGGACAAATGAACACTGAAGCTTTCTTT	CASSVGQMNTEAFF
TRBJ2-3	TRBV19	NA	NA	TGTGCCAGTAGTGGACTCATCACAGATACGCAGTATTTT	CASSGLITDTQYF
TRBJ2-5	TRBV3-1/TRBV3-2	NA	NA	TGTGCCAGCAGCCCCCTAGAAGAGACCCAGTACTTC	CASSPLEETQYF
TRBJ1-5	TRBV30	NA	NA	TGTGCCTGGAGTGGACAGGTGAATGGGCCCCAGCATTTT	CAWSGQVNGPQHF
TRBJ2-1	TRBV12-1	NA	NA	TGTGCCAGCAGCTTACCCGGACTAGCGGGGGGGTCCTACAATGAGCAGTTCTTC	CASSLPGLAGGSYNEQFF
TRBJ1-4	TRBV6-2/TRBV6-3	NA	TRBD1	TGTGCCAGCAGCCCAGGGGGCGGAGATGAAAAACTGTTTTTT	CASSPGGGDEKLFF
TRBJ2-3	TRBV20-1	NA	TRBD2	TGCAGCCAAGCGGGGGCCTATACGCAGTATTTT	CSQAGAYTQYF
TRBJ2-7	TRBV9	once	TRBD1	TGTGCCAGCAGCGCAAAGGGGGACAGGTCCAAAAGGGAGCAGTACTTC	CASSAKGDRSKREQYF
TRBJ1-1	TRBV5-1	NA	NA	TGCGCCAGCAGCTTGCTAGGCGAGGGCACTGAAGCTTTCTTT	CASSLLGEGTEAFF
TRBJ2-7	TRBV7-2	NA	TRBD1	TGTGCCAGCAGCGTCGACAGGGGTAACGAGCAGTACTTC	CASSVDRGNEQYF
TRBJ2-7	TRBV5-1	NA	TRBD2	TGCGCCAGCAGCGTGCTTAGCGGGGAATTTTACGAGCAGTACTTC	CASSVLSGEFYEQYF
TRBJ2-1	TRBV10-1	NA	TRBD1	TGCGCCAGCAGTGAGTCCCGGACAGGGGGCTACAATGAGCAGTTCTTC	CASSESRTGGYNEQFF
TRBJ1-1	TRBV7-9	NA	TRBD1	TGTGCCAGCAGCTTAACAGGGGAAGGAGCTTTCTTT	CASSLTGEGAFF
TRBJ2-4	TRBV3-1/TRBV3-2	NA	NA	TGTGCCAGCAGCCAAGTTATGCGCAAAAACATTCAGTACTTC	CASSQVMRKNIQYF
TRBJ2-5	TRBV5-1	NA	TRBD1	TGCGCCAGCAGCCTAGCCGGGACAGGCTTTCGGGAGACCCAGTACTTC	CASSLAGTGFRETQYF
TRBJ2-7	TRBV4-1	NA	TRBD2	TGCGCCAGCAGCCAAGCGCTAGCGGGGACCCCCTACGAGCAGTACTTC	CASSQALAGTPYEQYF
TRBJ2-2	TRBV6-5	NA	NA	TGTGCCAGCAGTTACTCGACTACAATGAACACCGGGGAGCTGTTTTTT	CASSYSTTMNTGELFF
TRBJ1-5	TRBV3-1/TRBV3-2	once	NA	TGTGCCAGCAGCGCAGTCCTCAATCAGCCCCAGCATTTT	CASSAVLNQPQHF
TRBJ2-7	TRBV10-3	NA	TRBD1	TGTGCCATTAGGGGGTACGGGACAGGGGGCGACGAGCAGTACTTC	CAIRGYGTGGDEQYF
TRBJ2-1	TRBV7-3	NA	NA	TGTGCCAGCAGCCCTCACCAGGACTATAACAATGAGCAGTTCTTC	CASSPHQDYNNEQFF
TRBJ1-1	TRBV19	once	TRBD1	TGTGCCAGTAGTCCCTTGGACAGGGGTCATACTGAAGCTTTCTTT	CASSPLDRGHTEAFF
TRBJ1-1	TRBV19	once	TRBD1	TGTGCCAGTAGTCCCCCCAGGGGGCTGAATAACACTGAAGCTTTCTTT	CASSPPRGLNNTEAFF
TRBJ2-7	TRBV11-2	NA	TRBD2	TGTGCCAGCAGCCTATCTCGGGTGGGGGGGAACGAGCAGTACTTC	CASSLSRVGGNEQYF
TRBJ2-2	TRBV5-1	once	TRBD1	TGCGCCAGCTTAAAGGACAGGGCGAACACCGGGGAGCTGTTTTTT	CASLKDRANTGELFF
TRBJ1-2	TRBV3-1/TRBV3-2	NA	NA	TGTGCCAGCAGCCAAGAGCCAGTGGCGGGTGGCTACACCTTC	CASSQEPVAGGYTF
TRBJ2-1	TRBV3-1/TRBV3-2	NA	NA	TGTGCCAGCAGCCAAATAGGAGGACGCAGGTACAATGAGCAGTTCTTC	CASSQIGGRRYNEQFF